A single T cell receptor beta chain is shown here with its context. Its antigen is currently unknown. The sample belongs to a study of cytomegalovirus exposure and HLA in healthy donors. The study, taken as a whole, reports: What a later analysis showed was that several of the most significant clusters appeared linked to common viral pathogens.

The study ran its PCR with 60 Vbeta and 13 Jbeta primers. Original handling: Approximately 12 million of the about 80 million unique TCR beta chains counted in a later analysis were shared. The assay was immunoSEQ multiplex PCR, and TCRdb's table has in-frame clones only and misses some. Clone size and the V and J calls come from that table; the DNA yielded D and trimming. Of 55,000 to 65,000 clones listed, under 85% are singletons. CDR1 is LNHDA and CDR2 is SQIVND in the germline V gene (reference sequence). Deletions cut 5 bases from V and 4 bases from J, with 15 bases between. The CDR3 contains 15 residues.

This chain uses TRBV19 with TRBJ1-3; a possible D gene is TRBD1 (6 bases). This TCR was sampled from a woman aged 25-40 years in good health and CMV-seronegative. The sample consisted of PBMCs. This CDR3 reads CASSALGARGNTIYF. The CDR3 DNA sequence: TGTGCCAGTAGTGCCTTGGGGGCGCGGGGAAACACCATATATTTT.